This T cell receptor beta chain was sequenced during a study of read filtering for tumor transcriptome and immune sequencing. Points on this clonotype: A far more abundant clone sits one base away, making this likely a read error.

V was pared by 5 bases and J by 8 bases, with 7 bases between. The germline V gene encodes CDR1 MNHNS and CDR2 SASEGT. This CDR3 contains 11 residues. Molecular barcoded adaptors covering alpha/delta and beta/gamma chains were used on about 0.4 ug RNA. Via MiXCR, TCRdb re-called the reads, giving one row per CDR3 protein. The sample records 15,000 or so distinct CDR3 sequences, over 20% being singletons. This chain links TRBV6-1 with TRBJ2-1; D gene ambiguous. This receptor was taken from a donor at least 40 years old with multiple myeloma. Sequenced sample: a population of CD138-negative cells sorted from bone marrow. The CDR3: CASSRWDEQFF. The CDR3, as DNA: TGTGCCAGCAGTCGTTGGGATGAGCAGTTCTTC.